The rows below give T cell receptor beta chains drawn from one sample of a study of T cells in Graves' hyperthyroidism and ophthalmopathy. One entry per CDR3 protein results from TCRdb running MiXCR on the multiplex PCR reads. The data hold under 300,000 distinct CDR3 sequences, with more than 14% observed a single time. Sequencing used blood. These receptors were collected from a woman between 35 and 50 years old with Graves' hyperthyroidism that later progressed to Graves' ophthalmopathy. Each CDR3 is given with its conserved first and last residue. The D gene is left open where the match is weak. Some rows mark clone size as missing; the rest say once, few, many or name a class of expanded clone.

>TRBJ2-1|TRBV18|many|TRBD2
CASSPSQRDVSYNEQFF
TGTGCCAGCTCACCGTCCCAGCGGGATGTCTCCTACAATGAGCAGTTCTTC
>TRBJ2-1|TRBV9|few|TRBD2
CATPEREEQFF
TGTGCCACGCCAGAGCGGGAGGAGCAGTTCTTC
>TRBJ2-1|TRBV24-1|many|TRBD2
CATSRTSGRGEQFF
TGTGCCACCAGCCGGACTAGCGGGAGGGGTGAGCAGTTCTTC
>TRBJ2-7|TRBV12-3/TRBV12-4|many|-
CASSLEGAYYEQYF
TGTGCCAGCAGTTTAGAAGGAGCCTACTACGAGCAGTACTTC
>TRBJ2-3|TRBV2|many|-
CASSERALGTDTQYF
TGTGCCAGCAGTGAGCGGGCCCTAGGGACAGATACGCAGTATTTT
>TRBJ1-1|TRBV27|many|-
CASSLRPGTEAFF
TGTGCCAGCAGTCTTCGACCTGGGACTGAAGCTTTCTTT
>TRBJ2-7|TRBV2|many|-
CASSVRTASYEQYF
TGTGCCAGCAGTGTTAGGACAGCGTCCTACGAGCAGTACTTC
>TRBJ2-1|TRBV11-2|many|-
CASSLSLQGYAEQFF
TGTGCCAGCAGCTTATCCCTACAGGGCTATGCTGAGCAGTTCTTC
>TRBJ2-1|TRBV14|-|-
CASSHFGVLTNNEQFF
TGTGCCAGCAGCCATTTTGGGGTACTTACCAACAATGAGCAGTTCTTC
>TRBJ2-3|TRBV12-3/TRBV12-4|many|-
CASSLTPGGTGTTDTQYF
TGTGCCAGCAGTTTAACCCCGGGAGGCACAGGGACCACAGATACGCAGTATTTT
>TRBJ2-7|TRBV24-1|-|-
CATSDGSIQTYEQYF
TGTGCCACCAGTGACGGGTCCATCCAGACCTACGAGCAGTACTTC
>TRBJ2-1|TRBV10-3|many|TRBD2
CAISEITSGDYNEQFF
TGTGCCATCAGTGAAATTACCAGCGGGGACTACAATGAGCAGTTCTTC
>TRBJ2-2|TRBV6-1|many|TRBD2
CASRLAETNTGELFF
TGTGCCAGCAGACTAGCGGAGACGAACACCGGGGAGCTGTTTTTT
>TRBJ2-1|TRBV12-3/TRBV12-4|many|-
CASSLDGRRGEQFF
TGTGCCAGCAGTTTAGACGGCAGGCGAGGAGAGCAGTTCTTC
>TRBJ2-1|TRBV5-1|-|TRBD2
CASKLTSGTDNEQFF
TGCGCCAGCAAACTAACTAGCGGGACGGATAATGAGCAGTTCTTC
>TRBJ2-3|TRBV14|-|-
CASSQDFGVTQYF
TGTGCCAGCAGCCAAGATTTCGGGGTTACGCAGTATTTT
>TRBJ1-1|TRBV5-1|many|TRBD1
CASSLGAGGAMNTEAFF
TGCGCCAGCAGCTTAGGGGCAGGGGGAGCGATGAACACTGAAGCTTTCTTT
>TRBJ2-5|TRBV20-1|many|TRBD1
CSARQGSNIQETQYF
TGCAGTGCAAGACAGGGTTCAAATATACAGGAGACCCAGTACTTC
>TRBJ1-5|TRBV28|many|-
CASNTDSLNQPQHF
TGTGCCAGCAACACGGACAGCTTAAATCAGCCCCAGCATTTT
>TRBJ1-1|TRBV6-1|many|-
CASLITWDTEAFF
TGTGCCAGCCTAATAACCTGGGACACTGAAGCTTTCTTT
>TRBJ2-1|TRBV28|many|TRBD2
CAIARTSDYNEQFF
TGTGCCATCGCCCGGACTAGCGATTACAATGAGCAGTTCTTC
>TRBJ1-2|TRBV28|many|-
CASNPAGKNYGYTF
TGTGCCAGCAACCCCGCAGGGAAGAACTATGGCTACACCTTC
>TRBJ1-5|TRBV24-1|many|-
CATSDSGRRNQPQHF
TGTGCCACCAGTGATTCGGGACGGCGCAATCAGCCCCAGCATTTT
>TRBJ2-1|TRBV7-9|many|TRBD2
CASSSRLAGASYNEQFF
TGTGCCAGCAGCTCCAGACTAGCGGGAGCCTCCTACAATGAGCAGTTCTTC
>TRBJ2-2|TRBV28|-|TRBD2
CASSFGGRHTGELFF
TGTGCCAGCAGTTTCGGCGGGAGACACACCGGGGAGCTGTTTTTT
>TRBJ2-5|TRBV2|-|-
CASGLNQQETQYF
TGTGCCAGCGGTCTAAACCAACAAGAGACCCAGTACTTC
>TRBJ2-3|TRBV4-2|few|TRBD2
CASSQPGTTTDTQYF
TGTGCCAGCAGCCAGCCCGGGACTACCACAGATACGCAGTATTTT
>TRBJ1-1|TRBV7-2|-|-
CASSLGGVNPPRGAFF
TGTGCCAGCAGCTTAGGAGGGGTTAATCCCCCTAGGGGAGCTTTCTTT
>TRBJ1-2|TRBV20-1|many|-
CSAPKEGAGMAYGYTF
TGCAGTGCTCCAAAGGAAGGAGCCGGAATGGCCTATGGCTACACCTTC
>TRBJ2-7|TRBV28|many|-
CASSLQRLSYEQYF
TGTGCCAGCAGTTTACAGCGACTCTCCTACGAGCAGTACTTC
>TRBJ1-1|TRBV5-1|once|TRBD1
CASSQGARDEAFF
TGCGCCAGCAGCCAGGGGGCTCGGGATGAAGCCTTCTTT
>TRBJ2-3|TRBV9|-|-
CASSLFVRGTDTQYF
TGTGCCAGCAGCCTGTTCGTCAGGGGCACAGATACGCAGTATTTT
>TRBJ1-2|TRBV7-2|-|-
CASSHRRQGPRGYTF
TGTGCCAGCAGCCACCGACGCCAGGGCCCCAGGGGCTACACCTTC
>TRBJ1-4|TRBV6-5|many|TRBD1
CASSYSGTGVNEKLFF
TGTGCCAGCAGTTACTCCGGGACAGGGGTTAATGAAAAACTGTTTTTT
>TRBJ2-1|TRBV7-9|-|-
CASSLPNYNEQFF
TGTGCCAGCAGCCTACCCAACTACAATGAGCAGTTCTTC
>TRBJ2-7|TRBV29-1|few|-
CSVDKGAEQYF
TGCAGCGTTGATAAGGGTGCCGAGCAGTACTTC
>TRBJ2-7|TRBV19|-|TRBD2
CASSIRPGTSGRGPMEQYF
TGTGCCAGTAGTATACGCCCCGGGACTAGCGGGAGGGGGCCAATGGAGCAGTACTTC